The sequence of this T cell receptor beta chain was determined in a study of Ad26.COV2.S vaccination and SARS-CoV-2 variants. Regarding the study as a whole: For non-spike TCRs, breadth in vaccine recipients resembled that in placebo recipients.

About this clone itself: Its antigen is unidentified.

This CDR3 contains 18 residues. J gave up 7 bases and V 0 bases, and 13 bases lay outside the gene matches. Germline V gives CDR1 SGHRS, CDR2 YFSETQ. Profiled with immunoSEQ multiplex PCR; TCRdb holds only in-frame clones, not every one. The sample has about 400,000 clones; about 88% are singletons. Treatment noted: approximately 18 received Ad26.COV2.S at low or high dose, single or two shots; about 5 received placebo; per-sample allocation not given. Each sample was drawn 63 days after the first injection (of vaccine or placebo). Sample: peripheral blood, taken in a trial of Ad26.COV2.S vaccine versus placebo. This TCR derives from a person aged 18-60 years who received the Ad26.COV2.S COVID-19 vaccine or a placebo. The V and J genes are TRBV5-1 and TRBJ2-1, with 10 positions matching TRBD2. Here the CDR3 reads CASSLAGLAPKRGNEQFF. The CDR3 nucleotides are TGCGCCAGCAGCTTGGCGGGACTAGCGCCAAAACGGGGGAATGAGCAGTTCTTC.